This T cell receptor (beta chain) was sequenced during a study of blood T cell repertoires in COVID-19. At the level of the study: Acute-phase and convalescent COVID-19 samples originated in the United States, Italy and Spain.

Original data processing: Quantification of nucleated cells was approximated via reference gene primer amplification. Sequencing was performed with immunoSEQ multiplex PCR; in TCRdb, only in-frame clones are kept and a portion is missing. V and J calls and clone size follow that table, whereas D and trimming were derived from the DNA. This sample has around 62,000 clones; 70% to 90% occur once, and the top ten carry roughly 24%. Germline loops: CDR1 GTSNPN, CDR2 SVGIG (reference sequence). Trimming took 1 base from V and 6 from J, leaving 6 bases between them. The CDR3 length is 12 residues. The TCR sequence derives from a man in his fifties or sixties with acute or convalescent COVID-19. Sequencing was done on a sample of peripheral blood. This chain connects TRBV30 to TRBJ2-2; D is unresolved. CDR3 region: CAWSETSGELFF. CDR3 in DNA: TGTGCCTGGAGTGAGACTTCCGGGGAGCTGTTTTTT.